This TCR beta chain was recorded in a study of T cell responses to AZD1222 COVID-19 vaccine. Study conclusions and caveats: Variant regions that are unmutated are reportedly the target of nearly half of spike-specific TCRs. Baseline serology detected seropositivity in only a handful of AZD1222 recipients.

Between the trimmed V and J ends, which lost 4 bases and 2 bases, there was a span of 13 bases. Germline V gene sequence: CDR1 SGHTS, CDR2 YDEGEE. The CDR3 is made up of 15 amino acids. Profiled with immunoSEQ multiplex PCR; TCRdb holds only in-frame clones, not every one. Of tens of thousands of clones listed, approximately 90% are singletons. In regard to this clone: Its antigen is still unknown.

This sequence joins TRBV5-8 and TRBJ1-3; D uncertain. The TCR sequence derives from an adult who received the AZD1222 COVID-19 vaccine. Sequenced here: peripheral blood, sampled 28 days after the second AZD1222 dose. The CDR3 nucleotides read TGTGCCAGCAGCCGCCGGGGTTACACTGGAAACACCATATATTTT. This encodes CASSRRGYTGNTIYF.